This entry features one T cell receptor (beta chain) sequence. What antigen it recognizes has not been identified. Per-base quality was not reported, and no clone a single base away is much larger than it. A MiSeq instrument was used for deep resolution sequencing, which targeted depths ranging from 1 in 1 million up to 1 in 200,000 T cells, with coverage averaging 10x for each clonotype. TCR beta libraries were generated with the immunoSEQ hsTCRB Kit. The authors' analysis ran thus. ImmunoSEQ Data Assistant and ImmunoSEQ Analyzer were used for data analysis, and V, D and J genes were assigned according to IMGT definitions. Clonality was computed as one minus normalized Shannon entropy of productive rearrangement frequencies, ranging from 0 to 1. Only overrepresented clonotypes making up at least 0.05% of the repertoire of each patient were included in the public clonotype analysis. Some 13 age-matched healthy donor repertoires from immuneACCESS served as clonality controls. The source is immuneACCESS, and TCRdb retained only in-frame sequences with V and J called. Part of the clones is not carried over; for the studies checked, unresolved V genes explain less than half of this, and the remainder is unexplained. That table gives V, J and clone size, and the DNA gave D and trimming. Within this sample are some 61,000 clones, with more than 60% of them counted one time only. The top ten clonotypes cover about 5.7% of the sample.

The data originate from a study of cytotoxic CD8 clonotypes in ibrutinib-treated CLL (dated by TCRdb to 2020 to 2023). Regarding the research as a whole: The cohort was composed of roughly ten relapsed/refractory and about 15 treatment-naive patients; IGHV unmutated status was identified in fewer than 18 patients. Partial responses were observed in 24 patients and complete responses in 2; after a median follow-up of around 64 months, remission was maintained in roughly 14 patients and progression was observed in approximately 12. The response samples were drawn at a median of 12 months into treatment, with a range of roughly 6 to 36 months. On average, each sample yielded 255,043 productive templates and about 100,000 productive rearrangements. Of the approximately 86 participants in the trial, about 25 had longitudinal samples available. Cryopreserved peripheral blood mononuclear cells were collected at three points: before therapy, at response, and at either sustained remission or disease progression. Patients were still on ibrutinib when every remission and progressive disease sample was collected. Study-level results and caveats: An increase in clonality was observed at ibrutinib response, with clonality remaining stable during sustained remission and falling back toward baseline at progression. Baseline clonality exceeded that of age-matched healthy donors and correlated strongly with circulating CD8+ T-cell counts. Sampling times were not matched between patients in sustained remission and patients whose disease was progressing, and lymph node repertoires were not examined. Public clonotypes were rare and either contracted or stayed stable during treatment, and the rise in clonality at ibrutinib response reflected the expansion of private clonotypes.

CDR1 and CDR2 are read off the germline V gene as ENHRY and SYGVKD. V is pared back by 6 bases and J by 3 bases, with 15 bases lying between the germline termini. The CDR3 covers 14 residues, taking in both the cysteine and the phenylalanine. This entry keeps only the CDR3 DNA: 42 bases, framed from base 1. Read against the paper, the sample's time point label means: 12 to 13 months on ibrutinib. For TCR beta library preparation, around 2.1 micrograms of genomic DNA were extracted from the cryopreserved PBMCs. Longitudinal blood samples from CLL patients on ibrutinib monotherapy were analyzed using high-throughput TCR beta sequencing. Patients were enrolled in a phase 2 open-label single-center ibrutinib monotherapy trial.

This TCR was sampled from a human donor with chronic lymphocytic leukemia. The V gene is TRBV10-3 and the J gene is TRBJ2-7; the D gene remains uncertain. Sample: PBMCs, taken after 12 months of ibrutinib treatment. For the CDR3, the sequence is CAISTRDTDYEQYF. The bases are TGTGCCATCAGCACAAGAGACACAGACTACGAGCAGTACTTC.